Sequencing of this TCR beta chain was carried out in a study of chronic HIV infection and antiretroviral therapy. One entry per CDR3 protein, called by TCRdb with MiXCR from the 5' RACE reads. The sample records about 48,000 distinct CDR3 sequences, roughly 19% being singletons. Germline CDR1 MNHNS, CDR2 SASEGT. This CDR3 is built from 11 residues. V was trimmed by 1 base and J by 7 bases, leaving 4 bases between them. This clonotype showed up just a few times. This chain connects TRBV6-1 to TRBJ2-5; unclear D gene. The source material was peripheral blood. This receptor was taken from an adult who had HIV and had not received antiretroviral therapy, or was an uninfected healthy control (not recorded which). CDR3 region: CASSEVWTQYF. The CDR3 nucleotides read TGTGCCAGCAGTGAAGTGTGGACCCAGTACTTC.